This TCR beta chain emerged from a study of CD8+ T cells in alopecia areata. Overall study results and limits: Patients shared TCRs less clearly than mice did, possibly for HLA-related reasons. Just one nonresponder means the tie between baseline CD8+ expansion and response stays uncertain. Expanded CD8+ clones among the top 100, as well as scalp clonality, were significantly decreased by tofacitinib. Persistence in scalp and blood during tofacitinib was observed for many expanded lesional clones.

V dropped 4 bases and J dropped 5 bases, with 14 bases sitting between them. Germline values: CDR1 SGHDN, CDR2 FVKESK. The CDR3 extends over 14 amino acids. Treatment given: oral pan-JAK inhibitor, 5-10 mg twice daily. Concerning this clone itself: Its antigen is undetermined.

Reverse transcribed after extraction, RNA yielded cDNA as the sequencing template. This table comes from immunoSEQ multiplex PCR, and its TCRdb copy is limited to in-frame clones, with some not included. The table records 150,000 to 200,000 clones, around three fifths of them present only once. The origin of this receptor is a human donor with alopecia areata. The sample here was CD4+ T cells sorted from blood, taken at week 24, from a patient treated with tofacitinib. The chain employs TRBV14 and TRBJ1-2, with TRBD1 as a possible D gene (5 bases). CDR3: CASSLGTRQYGYTF. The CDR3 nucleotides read TGTGCCAGCAGCCTAGGAACCCGACAGTATGGCTACACCTTC.